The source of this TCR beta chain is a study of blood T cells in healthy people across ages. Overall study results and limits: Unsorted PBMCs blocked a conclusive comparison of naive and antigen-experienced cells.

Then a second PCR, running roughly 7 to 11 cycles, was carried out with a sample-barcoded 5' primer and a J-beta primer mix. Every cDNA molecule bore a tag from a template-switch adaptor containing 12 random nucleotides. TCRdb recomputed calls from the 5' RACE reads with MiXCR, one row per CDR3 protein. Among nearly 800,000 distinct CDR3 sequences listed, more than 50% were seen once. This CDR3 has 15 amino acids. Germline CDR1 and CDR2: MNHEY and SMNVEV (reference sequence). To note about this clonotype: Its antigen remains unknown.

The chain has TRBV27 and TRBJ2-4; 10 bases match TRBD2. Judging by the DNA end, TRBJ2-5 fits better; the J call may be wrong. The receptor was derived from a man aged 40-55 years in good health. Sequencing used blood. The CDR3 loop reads CASSLTRTSGETQYF. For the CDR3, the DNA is TGTGCCAGCAGTTTAACACGGACTAGCGGCGAGACCCAGTACTTC.